This T cell receptor (beta chain) originates from a study of metastatic and nonmetastatic thyroid tumors (dated by TCRdb to about 2020). In the study overall: For patients with malignant and with benign thyroid disease, the researchers compared repertoires between peripheral blood samples and tumor or nodule tissue samples. Summary of the overall study and its limitations: In both blood and tumor samples, TCR beta diversity was reported to be significantly higher in malignant tumors than in benign nodules.

No treatment had been received by any patient before thyroid surgery. The study retrospectively analysed patient clinical samples collected from the early 2010s to the late 2010s using T-cell receptor beta sequencing. Receptor libraries were prepared by PCR. TCRdb records Illumina HiSeq 4000 as the sequencer. High-throughput sequencing was used to profile the CDR3 region of the TCR beta-chain in every patient. Under the source paper's analysis protocol: CDR3 differences across clinicopathological groups were used to build a classifier for discriminating distant-metastatic papillary thyroid cancer patients. To measure repertoire diversity the researchers used the Shannon index, while the Morisita-Horn index served to gauge how similar the tumor and blood repertoires were. TCRdb reanalyzed the raw reads on its own, using fastp at Q25 for trimming and MiXCR for clone calling, and kept in-frame beta chains. TCRdb, not the authors, supplied the V and J calls. The sample profile shows tens of thousands of clones; 15% to 20% of them were found once. The ten biggest clones cover 20% to 25% of the sample.

A few counts support this clone. This clone's antigen is unknown. No base quality values were provided; no much bigger clone lies one nucleotide off. Between the V and J ends, shortened by 0 bases and 7 bases respectively, the junction contains 12 bases. According to the germline V gene, CDR1 reads MNHEY and CDR2 reads SVGAGI. The CDR3 holds 14 amino acids from the cysteine to the phenylalanine. CDR3 DNA is the only sequence kept; it has 42 bases, read in frame from the first base. The sequenced material came from blood. The rearrangement joined TRBV6-5 to TRBJ1-2; a tentative D call is TRBD1 (6 bases match). The TCR was taken from a female donor with papillary thyroid cancer or a benign thyroid nodule (not recorded which). Some clones in this sample may be carry-over from other donors' samples. The nucleotides read TGTGCCAGCAGTTACTCACAGGGTCCCCGTGGCTACACCTTC. Its amino acids are CASSYSQGPRGYTF.